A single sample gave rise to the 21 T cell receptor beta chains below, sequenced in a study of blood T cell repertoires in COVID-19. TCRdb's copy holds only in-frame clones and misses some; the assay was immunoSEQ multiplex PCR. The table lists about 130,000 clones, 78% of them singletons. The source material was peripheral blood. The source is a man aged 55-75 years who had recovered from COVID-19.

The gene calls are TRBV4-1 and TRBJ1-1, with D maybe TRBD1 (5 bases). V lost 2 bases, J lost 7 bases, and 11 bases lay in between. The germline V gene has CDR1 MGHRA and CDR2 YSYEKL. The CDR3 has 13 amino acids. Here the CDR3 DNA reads TGCGCCAGCAGCCAAAACTGGGGGGTTGAAGCTTTCTTT. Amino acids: CASSQNWGVEAFF.

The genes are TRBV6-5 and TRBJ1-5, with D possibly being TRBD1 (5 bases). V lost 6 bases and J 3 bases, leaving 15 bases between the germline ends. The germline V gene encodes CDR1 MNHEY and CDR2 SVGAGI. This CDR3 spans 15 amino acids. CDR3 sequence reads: CASREEQVLNQPQHF. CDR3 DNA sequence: TGTGCCAGCAGAGAGGAACAGGTCCTCAATCAGCCCCAGCATTTT.

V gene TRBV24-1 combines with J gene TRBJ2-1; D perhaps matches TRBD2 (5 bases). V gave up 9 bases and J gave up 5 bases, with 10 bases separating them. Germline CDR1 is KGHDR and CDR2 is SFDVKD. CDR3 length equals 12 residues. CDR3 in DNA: TGTGCCACCGCCGGACTTAACAATGAGCAGTTCTTC. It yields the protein CATAGLNNEQFF.

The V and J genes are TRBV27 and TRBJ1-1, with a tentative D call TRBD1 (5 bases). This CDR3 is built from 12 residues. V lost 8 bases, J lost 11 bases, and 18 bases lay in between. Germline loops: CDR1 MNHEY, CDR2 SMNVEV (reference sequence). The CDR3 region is CASSEGQGKAFF. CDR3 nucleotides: TGTGCCAGCTCTGAAGGTCAGGGAAAGGCTTTCTTT.

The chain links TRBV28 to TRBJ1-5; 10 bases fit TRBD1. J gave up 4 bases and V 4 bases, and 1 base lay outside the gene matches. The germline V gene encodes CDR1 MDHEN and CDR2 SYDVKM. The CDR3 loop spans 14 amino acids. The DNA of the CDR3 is TGTGCCAGCAGTTGGGGACAGGGGAATCAGCCCCAGCATTTT. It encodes CASSWGQGNQPQHF.

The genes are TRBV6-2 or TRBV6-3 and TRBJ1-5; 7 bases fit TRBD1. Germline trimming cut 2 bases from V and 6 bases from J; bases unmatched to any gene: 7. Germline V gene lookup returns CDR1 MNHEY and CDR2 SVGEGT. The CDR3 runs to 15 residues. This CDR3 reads CASSYTAGGVQPQHF. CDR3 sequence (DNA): TGTGCCAGCAGTTACACGGCAGGGGGTGTTCAGCCCCAGCATTTT.

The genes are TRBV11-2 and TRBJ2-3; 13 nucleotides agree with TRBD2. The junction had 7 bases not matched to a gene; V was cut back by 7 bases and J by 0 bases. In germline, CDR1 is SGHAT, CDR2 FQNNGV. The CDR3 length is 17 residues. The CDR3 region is CASNPGLAGPSTDTQYF. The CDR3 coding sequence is TGTGCCAGCAACCCGGGACTAGCGGGACCGAGCACAGATACGCAGTATTTT.

CDR3 amino acids: CASSDEVGWRAQETQYF. The CDR3 nucleotides are TGTGCCAGCAGTGATGAGGTGGGTTGGCGAGCCCAAGAGACCCAGTACTTC. The chain links TRBV6-1 to TRBJ2-5, with unresolved D. Trimming pared 3 bases from V and 1 base from J, leaving 18 bases between. This CDR3 spans 17 amino acids. CDR1 and CDR2 from the germline V gene are MNHNS and SASEGT.

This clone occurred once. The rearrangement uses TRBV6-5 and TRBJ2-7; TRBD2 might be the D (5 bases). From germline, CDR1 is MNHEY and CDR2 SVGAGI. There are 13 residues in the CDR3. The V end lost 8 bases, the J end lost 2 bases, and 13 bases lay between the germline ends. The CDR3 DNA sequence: TGTGCCAGCGACGAGACGGGGACCTACGAGCAGTACTTC. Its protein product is CASDETGTYEQYF.

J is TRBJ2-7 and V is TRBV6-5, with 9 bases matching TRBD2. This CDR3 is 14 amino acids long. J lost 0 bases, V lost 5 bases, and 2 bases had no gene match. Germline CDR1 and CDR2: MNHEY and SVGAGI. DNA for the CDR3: TGTGCCAGCAGTCCGGGACTAGCCTCCTACGAGCAGTACTTC. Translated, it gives CASSPGLASYEQYF.

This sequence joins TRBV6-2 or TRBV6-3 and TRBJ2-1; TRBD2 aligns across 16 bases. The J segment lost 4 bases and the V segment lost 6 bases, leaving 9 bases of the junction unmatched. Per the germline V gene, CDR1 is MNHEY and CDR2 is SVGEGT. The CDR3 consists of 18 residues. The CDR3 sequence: CASSPPGLAGGTYNEQFF. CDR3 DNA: TGTGCCAGCAGCCCTCCGGGACTAGCGGGGGGGACATACAATGAGCAGTTCTTC.

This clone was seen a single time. The CDR3, as DNA: TGTGCCAGTTCTTCTAGGAGGACCGGGGAGCTGTTTTTT. It is translated as CASSSRRTGELFF. The chain has TRBV9 and TRBJ2-2, with a possible D match to TRBD2 (5 bases). CDR1 SGDLS and CDR2 YYNGEE come from the germline V gene. CDR3 length: 13 residues. Trimming cost V 8 bases and J 5 bases, with 13 bases left between them.

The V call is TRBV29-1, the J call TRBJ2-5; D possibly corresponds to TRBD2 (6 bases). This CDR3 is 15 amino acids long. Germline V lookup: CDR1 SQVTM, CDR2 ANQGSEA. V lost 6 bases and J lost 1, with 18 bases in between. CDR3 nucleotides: TGCAGCGTCAAACAGACCAGCGGGCCCCAAGAGACCCAGTACTTC. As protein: CSVKQTSGPQETQYF.

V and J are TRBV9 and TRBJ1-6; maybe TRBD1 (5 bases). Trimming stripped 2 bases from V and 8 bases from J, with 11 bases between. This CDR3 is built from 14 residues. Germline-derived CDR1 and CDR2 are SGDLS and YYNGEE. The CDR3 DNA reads TGTGCCAGCAGCGTGACCGACAGCTATTCACCCCTCCACTTT. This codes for CASSVTDSYSPLHF.

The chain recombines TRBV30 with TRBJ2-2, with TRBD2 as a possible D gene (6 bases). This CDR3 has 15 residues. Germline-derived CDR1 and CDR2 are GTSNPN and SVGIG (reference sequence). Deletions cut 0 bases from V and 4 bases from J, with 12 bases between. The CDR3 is CAWSVQDSGTGELFF. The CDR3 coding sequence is TGTGCCTGGAGTGTACAGGATAGCGGCACCGGGGAGCTGTTTTTT.

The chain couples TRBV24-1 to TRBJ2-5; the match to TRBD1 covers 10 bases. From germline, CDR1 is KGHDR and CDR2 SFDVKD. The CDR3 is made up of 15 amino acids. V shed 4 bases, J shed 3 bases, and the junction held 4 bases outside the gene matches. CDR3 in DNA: TGTGCCACCAGTGACACCGGGACAGGGGAAGAGACCCAGTACTTC. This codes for CATSDTGTGEETQYF.

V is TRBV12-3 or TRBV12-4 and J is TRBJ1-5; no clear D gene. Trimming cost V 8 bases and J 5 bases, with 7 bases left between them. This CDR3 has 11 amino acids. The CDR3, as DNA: TGTGCCAGCTCGGTGGATCAGCCCCAGCATTTT. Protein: CASSVDQPQHF.

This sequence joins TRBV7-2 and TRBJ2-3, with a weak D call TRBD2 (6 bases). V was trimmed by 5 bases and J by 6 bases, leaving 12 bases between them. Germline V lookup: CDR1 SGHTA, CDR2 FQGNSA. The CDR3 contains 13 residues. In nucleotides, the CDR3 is TGTGCCAGCAGCCCCGGGAGTCCGGATACGCAGTATTTT. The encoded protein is CASSPGSPDTQYF.

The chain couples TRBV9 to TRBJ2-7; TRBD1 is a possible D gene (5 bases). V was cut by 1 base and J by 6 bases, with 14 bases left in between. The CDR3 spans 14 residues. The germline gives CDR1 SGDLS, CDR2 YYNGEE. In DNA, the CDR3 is TGTGCCAGCAGCGTACAGAATCAGGGTCTCGAGCAGTACTTC. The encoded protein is CASSVQNQGLEQYF. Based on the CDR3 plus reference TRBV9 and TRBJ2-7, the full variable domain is DSGVTQTPKHLITATGQRVTLRCSPRSGDLSVYWYQQSLDQGLQFLIQYYNGEERAKGNILERFSAQQFPDLHSELNLSSLELGDSALYFCASSVQNQGLEQYFGPGTRLTVT.

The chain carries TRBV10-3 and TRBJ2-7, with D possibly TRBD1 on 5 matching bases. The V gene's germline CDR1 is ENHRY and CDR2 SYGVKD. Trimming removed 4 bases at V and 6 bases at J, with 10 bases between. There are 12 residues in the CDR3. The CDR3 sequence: CAISGQGIEQYF. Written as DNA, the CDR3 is TGTGCCATCAGTGGGCAGGGTATCGAGCAGTACTTC.

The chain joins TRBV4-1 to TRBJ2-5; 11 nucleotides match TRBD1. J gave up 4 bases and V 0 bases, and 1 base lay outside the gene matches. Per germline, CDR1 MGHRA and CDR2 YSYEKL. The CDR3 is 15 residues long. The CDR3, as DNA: TGCGCCAGCAGCCAAGACGGGACAGGGGGAGAGACCCAGTACTTC. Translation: CASSQDGTGGETQYF.